Below, one TCR beta chain is given with its context. This clone was observed a handful of times. No cognate antigen has been identified for it. Nothing much larger sits one base from this clone, and base qualities are not available. This CDR3 is also generated by other DNA sequences in the sample. The germline V gene sets CDR1 to ENHRY and CDR2 to SYGVKD. Trimmed from V: 4 bases; trimmed from J: 2 bases; junction bases lacking a gene match: 3. Reading from cysteine to phenylalanine, the CDR3 counts 14 amino acids. Just the 42-base CDR3 DNA is kept, in frame starting at base 1. TCR CDR3 regions were amplified from genomic DNA by multiplex PCR using the deep immunoSEQ assay. Extracted genomic DNA from each cell subset was distributed evenly across all wells of several immunoSEQ 96-well plates, and each plate was treated as a replicate. For sorted subsets, approximately 200 ng of genomic DNA, equivalent to tens of thousands of T cell genomes, went into each replicate PCR. Purified libraries were quantified with a Qubit 3.0 fluorometer, sized on a Bioanalyzer 2100, and re-quantified with the KAPA Library Quantification kit. Each immunoSEQ 96-well plate was sequenced on its own single-read 150-cycle Illumina NextSeq 550 flow cell. The paper's data handling went like this. The immunoSEQ output contained only junctional sequences without quality scores, so filtering could not match that applied to full-length reads. Sequences were annotated with PyIR, a Python wrapper for IgBLAST v1.9, using IMGT germline references to assign V/J genes and CDR3. Any read was removed if the V/J assignment was weak (E-value above 1e-6), the CDR3 was missing, or the read contained stop codons, out-of-frame junctions, or ambiguous translated residues. V3J clonotypes were defined as sequences sharing an identical inferred V gene, J gene, and CDR3 amino acid sequence. Percentage overlap between repertoires was computed as shared unique clonotypes divided by the size of the smaller repertoire. Three approaches were used to assess repertoire richness: RTK rarefaction, the Chao1 estimator, and Recon v2.1 estimates of unobserved clonotypes. Generation probabilities were computed with OLGA for all TCRbeta clonotypes obtained by the gDNA method from a few donors. The immuneACCESS repertoire file appears here via TCRdb, limited to in-frame rearrangements. These files lack a portion of the clones; in checked studies, under half of the deficit traces to unresolved V genes, and the cause of the others is not known. D and trimming were read from the DNA, whereas the V and J calls and clone size are those reported in that table. For this sample the table gives approximately 340,000 clones, of which around 79% were detected only once. The biggest ten clones account for about 10% of the sample.

The data are from a study of shared clonotypes between healthy human individuals (TCRdb year 2020). Turning to the overall study: The cohort included a few men and a couple of women between 18 and 49 years of age. Libraries were prepared and TCR repertoires were sequenced by different laboratories using diverse techniques, in order to increase sequencing depth and limit assay-specific biases. For each donor, three plates each were used for CD4 naive and CD4 memory, two plates were used for CD8 naive, and one plate was used for CD8 memory. Each donor's leukapheresis produced roughly between roughly 0.85 and 10 billion PBMCs. The study deeply sequenced blood TCR repertoires of several healthy adults to estimate repertoire size and the extent of clonotype sharing between individuals. The paper as a whole reports these results and caveats: Naive subsets generally had larger estimated clonotype richness than memory subsets did. Based on pairwise subsampling, the degree of clonotype sharing among donors was expected to be affected by sequencing depth. Sampling was restricted to blood, and TCR repertoires in tissue are likely to differ from TCR repertoires in blood. The small number of donors limited the genetic and exposure-history diversity represented. Compared with non-shared clonotypes, the clonotypes found in all four sorted-subset donors had higher generation probabilities. Even with the large sequencing depth, rarefaction of the sorted-subset datasets indicated that sequencing was incomplete. When several donors were compared, the shared fraction of clonotypes was approximately 5% for naive CD4, 3.5% to 4% for naive CD8, roughly 2.5% for memory CD4, and 0.35% to 0.5% for memory CD8.

Donors were healthy HIV-negative adults with no recently reported acute infections or vaccinations. Every donor was a Caucasian adult living in Nashville, Tennessee, USA. CD4+ T cells were enriched by magnetic negative selection; naive cells were then positively selected on CD45RA, and the negative fraction formed the memory subset. After blood collection by leukapheresis, PBMCs were isolated using Ficoll-Histopaque density gradient centrifugation and then cryopreserved in the vapor phase of liquid nitrogen. Purity and quantity of every magnetically sorted T cell population were checked by analytical flow cytometry. Each sorted fraction had its genomic DNA isolated and then quantified by UV absorbance on a Nanodrop 2000c.

The sequence joins TRBV10-3 to TRBJ2-5; 8 middle bases align to TRBD1. Material: memory CD4+ T cells sorted from blood. Per the publication, the cell subset or site label means: CD45RA-negative fraction. This clonotype was obtained from a man younger than 40 in good health. The CDR3 region has the sequence CAISAGGEQETQYF. The DNA reads TGTGCCATCAGTGCAGGGGGCGAGCAAGAGACCCAGTACTTC.